This T cell receptor (beta chain) appears in the sequencing data of a study of blood T cell repertoires in COVID-19. Study details: The analysed material was cDNA or gDNA that came from T cells, B-cell-depleted T cells, or PBMCs.

In the original processing: For nucleated cells, counts were estimated from reference gene primer amplification. Generated by immunoSEQ multiplex PCR, the TCRdb table keeps only in-frame clones and is missing some. V and J calls and clone size are copied from that table; D and trimming were computed from the DNA. In the table there are about 190,000 clones, 84% of which are singletons. Germline V gene lookup returns CDR1 LNHDA and CDR2 SQIVND (reference sequence). V was cut by 5 bases and J by 0 bases, with 11 bases left in between. CDR3 size: 15 residues. This study enrolled people aged about 18 to 100 from approximately 24 US geographic areas. The study assigned cohorts using participant-reported clinical history.

The chain has TRBV19 and TRBJ1-5; D gene ambiguous. This receptor was identified in a woman in her twenties or thirties who had recovered from COVID-19. Specimen: PBMCs or T cells enriched from blood (not recorded which). The CDR3: CASSWGVYSNQPQHF. The CDR3 bases are TGTGCCAGTAGTTGGGGAGTGTATAGCAATCAGCCCCAGCATTTT. Full variable domain (outside the CDR3, taken from reference TRBV19 and TRBJ1-5): DGGITQSPKYLFRKEGQNVTLSCEQNLNHDAMYWYRQDPGQGLRLIYYSQIVNDFQKGDIAEGYSVSREKKESFPLTVTSAQKNPTAFYLCASSWGVYSNQPQHFGDGTRLSIL.